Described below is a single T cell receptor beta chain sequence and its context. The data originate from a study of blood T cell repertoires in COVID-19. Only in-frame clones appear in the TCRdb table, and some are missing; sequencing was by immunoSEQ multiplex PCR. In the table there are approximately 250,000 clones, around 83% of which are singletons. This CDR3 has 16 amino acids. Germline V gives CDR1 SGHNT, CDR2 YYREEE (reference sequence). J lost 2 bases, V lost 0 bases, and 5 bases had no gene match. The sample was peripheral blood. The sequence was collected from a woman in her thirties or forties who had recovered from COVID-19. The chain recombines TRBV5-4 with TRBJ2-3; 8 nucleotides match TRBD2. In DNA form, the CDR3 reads TGTGCCAGCAGCTTGGACGGGGGGGACTACACAGATACGCAGTATTTT. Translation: CASSLDGGDYTDTQYF.